Presented here are 18 T cell receptor beta chains from one specimen sequenced in a study of CD8+ T cells in alopecia areata. It was with CD4, CD8alpha, NKG2D, NKG2ACE and other markers that pooled cutaneous lymph node cells were sorted. Following extraction, RNA underwent reverse transcription to cDNA, which served as the sequencing template. The data were produced by immunoSEQ multiplex PCR, yet TCRdb's version contains in-frame clones alone and is incomplete. The repertoire consists of 200,000 to 300,000 clones, none detected only once. Sequences were obtained from CD4+ T cells sorted from a lymph node. All receptors derive from a C3H/HeJ mouse with alopecia areata. This line is of MHC haplotype H2-k.

This clone was found a few times. These gene names are mouse names. From the germline J gene comes the end of the CDR3, since the read stops 4 residues before it. The chain links TRBV13-3 to TRBJ1-1, with D tentatively TRBD1 (5 bases). Germline CDR1 NNHDY, CDR2 SYVADS. The CDR3 is made up of 15 amino acids. The CDR3 here is CASSDAWAGRAEVFF. The CDR3 DNA, read in part, is TGTGCCAGCAGTGATGCATGGGCAGGGAGGGCA.

This clone was picked up a small number of times. Germline and genes: mouse. The CDR3 end lies 4 residues beyond the end of the read and is filled in from the germline J gene. This chain uses TRBV1 with TRBJ2-3; D unresolved. Germline CDR1 and CDR2: NSQYPW and LRSPGD (reference sequence). The CDR3 loop spans 14 amino acids. Between the trimmed V and J ends, which lost 2 bases and 2 bases, there was a span of 8 bases. This chain's CDR3 is CTCSAQTTAETLYF. The DNA read from the CDR3 is TGCACCTGCAGTGCACAGACAACTGCAGAA.

This clone was seen only a few times. Gene labels here are mouse ones. With the read ending 4 residues before the CDR3 end, the germline J gene is used to fill in that end. The J gene is TRBJ2-4, the V gene TRBV19; 9 positions match TRBD2. Germline V gene sequence: CDR1 FNHDT, CDR2 SITEND (reference sequence). This CDR3 has 16 amino acids. With V trimmed by 6 bases and J by 3 bases, 11 bases remained unmatched. CDR3 DNA, as far as it was read: TGTGCCAGCACCGTGGGGGGGCGGAGGGGGCAAAAC. Translation gives CASTVGGRRGQN. The entire CDR3 protein is CASTVGGRRGQNTLYF.

About this clone: Each gene name is a mouse one. The CDR3 end falls 4 residues outside the read, so it is completed with the germline J gene. The sample contains more than one DNA sequence encoding this CDR3. The rearrangement links TRBV13-1 to TRBJ2-1; 8 bases agree with TRBD2. Germline V gives CDR1 NSHNY, CDR2 SYGAGN. V gave up 0 bases and J gave up 0 bases; unmatched junction bases: 2. This CDR3 has 16 amino acids. The part of the CDR3 DNA that was read is TGTGCCAGCAGTGATGTCCTGGGGGGTAACTATGCT. It yields the protein CASSDVLGGNYA. The full-length CDR3 reads as CASSDVLGGNYAEQFF.

This clone was seen a few times. Gene names refer to mouse genes. The sequenced fragment ends 4 residues before the CDR3 boundary, so the rest is inferred from the germline J gene. This sample includes further DNA sequences coding for the same CDR3. The V gene is TRBV19, the J gene TRBJ2-7, with D tentatively TRBD1 (6 bases). CDR3 length: 12 residues. The germline V gene has CDR1 FNHDT and CDR2 SITEND (reference sequence). CDR3 in amino acids: CASSQQGYEQYF. The covered CDR3 bases are TGTGCCAGCAGTCAACAGGGATAT.

About this clone itself: Genes and germline are mouse. The read finishes 4 residues shy of the CDR3 end, and the germline J gene is used to complete it. The V gene is TRBV14, the J gene TRBJ2-1, with D tentatively TRBD1 (6 bases). This CDR3 is 14 amino acids long. V shed 4 bases and J shed 1 base, with 9 bases lying between them. CDR1 SGHDT and CDR2 FRDEAV come from the germline V gene. CDR3 amino acids: CASSPQGNYAEQFF. CDR3 DNA, as far as it was read: TGTGCCAGCAGTCCGCAGGGGAACTATGCT.

As for this clone: Mouse gene names apply. The CDR3 end falls 4 residues outside the read, so it is completed with the germline J gene. The chain has TRBV13-1 and TRBJ2-5; possibly TRBD1 for D (6 bases). This CDR3 has 15 amino acids. Germline CDR1 is NSHNY and CDR2 is SYGAGN. The V and J ends lost 0 bases and 2 bases respectively, with 10 bases between them. CDR3 sequence reads: CASSDAGDTQDTQYF. The DNA read from the CDR3 is TGTGCCAGCAGTGATGCGGGGGACACCCAAGAC.

This clone was seen only a few times. With a much larger clone just one base away, this may be a read error. Each gene name is a mouse one. With the read ending 4 residues before the CDR3 end, the germline J gene is used to fill in that end. Other DNA sequences in the same sample also yield this CDR3. The chain is built from TRBV13-2 and TRBJ2-3; possible D gene TRBD1, 5 bases. CDR3 size: 15 residues. Trimming removed 0 bases from V and 1 base from J, with 9 bases in between. CDR1 is NNHNN, CDR2 SYGAGS, per germline (reference sequence). The sequenced part of the CDR3 DNA is TGTGCCAGCGGTGATGCGAGGGGAGGTGCAGAA. Protein: CASGDARGGAE. The CDR3 in full is CASGDARGGAETLYF.

This clone was found a few times. Genes and germline are mouse. The sequenced CDR3 bases are TGTGCCAGCAGAGGGGACTGGGGGACCCGTCAAAAC. Its protein is CASRGDWGTRQN. The whole CDR3 sequence reads CASRGDWGTRQNTLYF. The V gene is TRBV13-3, the J gene TRBJ2-4; TRBD2 matches 11 bases. The CDR3 is cut off 4 residues early in the read; its end comes from the germline J gene. V was pared by 5 bases and J by 1 base, with 6 bases of the junction left unmatched. Germline values: CDR1 NNHDY, CDR2 SYVADS. This CDR3 has 16 amino acids.

This clone appeared a few times. The listed genes are named as in mouse. The CDR3 end lies 4 residues beyond the end of the read and is filled in from the germline J gene. The sample carries other DNA sequences with the same CDR3. The chain recombines TRBV1 with TRBJ2-5; D not certain. Trimming took off 3 bases at V and 0 bases at J, with 7 bases between the two ends. The germline CDR1 and CDR2 sequences are NSQYPW and LRSPGD (reference sequence). This CDR3 is built from 14 residues. CDR3 protein: CTCSAHSNQDTQYF. CDR3 bases read: TGCACCTGCAGTGCTCACAGTAACCAAGAC.

This clone was picked up a small number of times. Germline and genes: mouse. The CDR3 end falls 4 residues outside the read, so it is completed with the germline J gene. The genes are TRBV29 and TRBJ2-5, with TRBD1 matching 9 bases. Germline V CDR1 and CDR2: MSHET, SYDVDS. This CDR3 has 13 residues. The CDR3 DNA, read in part, is TGTGCTAGCAGAAGGACAGGGGAAGAC. Translation: CASRRTGED. The full CDR3 protein reads CASRRTGEDTQYF.

This clone appeared a few times. The germline and genes are mouse ones. Read coverage stops 4 residues before the CDR3 terminus; the germline J gene supplies the remainder. V gene TRBV13-2 combines with J gene TRBJ2-7; weak D call: TRBD1 (5 bases). The CDR3 extends over 15 amino acids. Looked up from germline, CDR1 is NNHNN and CDR2 is SYGAGS (reference sequence). The CDR3 DNA, read in part, is TGTGCCAGCGGTGATGCTCAGGGAAGAGTATAT. As protein: CASGDAQGRVY. The entire CDR3 is CASGDAQGRVYEQYF.

In this sample, this clone turned up a few times. Gene and germline names: mouse. Coverage ceases 4 residues before the CDR3 finishes, and the germline J gene fills in the end. This specimen includes other DNA sequences encoding the same CDR3. The chain has TRBV19 and TRBJ2-5; TRBD1 matches 8 bases. Germline assignment: CDR1 FNHDT and CDR2 SITEND (reference sequence). The V gene end was trimmed by 2 bases and the J gene end by 1 base; junction bases not matched to a gene: 0. The CDR3 is 14 amino acids. CDR3 DNA, as far as it was read: TGTGCCAGCAGTATGACAGGGGACCAAGAC. It yields the protein CASSMTGDQD. The entire CDR3 sequence reads CASSMTGDQDTQYF. The whole variable domain, filled in from reference TRBV19 and TRBJ2-5, reads GGIITQTPKFLIGQEGQKLTLKCQQNFNHDTMYWYRQDSGKGLRLIYYSITENDLQKGDLSEGYDASREKKSSFSLTVTSAQKNEMAVFLCASSMTGDQDTQYFGPGTRLLVL.

A remark on this clone: The germline and genes are mouse ones. The CDR3 end falls 4 residues outside the read, so it is completed with the germline J gene. The V gene is TRBV19, the J gene TRBJ1-2; 10 nucleotides match TRBD1. This CDR3 contains 14 residues. Germline CDR1 and CDR2: FNHDT and SITEND (reference sequence). Trimming took 3 bases from V and 4 from J; bases not matched to a gene: 3. CDR3: CASSKGQGSSDYTF. The CDR3 DNA, read in part, is TGTGCCAGCAGTAAGGGACAGGGGTCCTCC.

Comments on this clone: Gene and germline names: mouse. Coverage ceases 3 residues before the CDR3 finishes, and the germline J gene fills in the end. This chain joins TRBV13-2 and TRBJ1-6; D possibly corresponds to TRBD1 (6 bases). TRBJ1-6 is an ORF, and what it does is uncertain. Per germline, CDR1 NNHNN and CDR2 SYGAGS (reference sequence). Trimming cost V 3 bases and J 6 bases, with 7 bases left between them. CDR3 length: 13 residues. CDR3 amino acids: CASGGTVNSPLYF. CDR3 DNA (partial): TGTGCCAGCGGTGGGACAGTTAATTCGCCC.

This clone was recorded a few times. Gene names are mouse gene names. The read falls 4 residues short of the CDR3 end, and the missing part is taken from the germline J gene. The same CDR3 arises from other DNA sequences in this sample as well. The rearrangement joins TRBV13-3 to TRBJ2-3; TRBD2 agrees at 12 bases. Germline V lookup: CDR1 NNHDY, CDR2 SYVADS. The CDR3 has 15 amino acids. The V gene end was trimmed by 6 bases and the J gene end by 0 bases; junction bases not matched to a gene: 2. The CDR3 loop reads CASTDWGGSAETLYF. CDR3 DNA, as far as it was read: TGTGCCAGCACGGACTGGGGGGGTAGTGCAGAA.

As concerns this clone: Mouse gene names and germline throughout. The observed sequence ends 4 residues before the CDR3 terminus, with the missing tail filled in from the germline J gene. The chain has TRBV13-3 and TRBJ2-1; no clear D gene. The CDR3 length is 12 residues. V shed 5 bases and J shed 2 bases, with 5 bases lying between them. The germline V gene has CDR1 NNHDY and CDR2 SYVADS. The CDR3: CASRTYYAEQFF. Incomplete CDR3 DNA: TGTGCCAGCAGAACATACTATGCT.

Turning to this clone: A read error is possible here, since a much larger clone lies one base away. Genes here carry mouse names. Other DNA variants within this sample encode the same CDR3. The CDR3 loop reads CTCSAGTTNTEVFF. The covered CDR3 bases are TGCACCTGCAGTGCTGGGACAACAAACACA. This rearrangement joins TRBV1 to TRBJ1-1, with D tentatively TRBD1 (6 bases). The read falls 4 residues short of the CDR3 end, and the missing part is taken from the germline J gene. Germline V gives CDR1 NSQYPW, CDR2 LRSPGD (reference sequence). Trimming removed 3 bases from V and 0 bases from J, with 8 bases in between. The CDR3 has 14 residues.